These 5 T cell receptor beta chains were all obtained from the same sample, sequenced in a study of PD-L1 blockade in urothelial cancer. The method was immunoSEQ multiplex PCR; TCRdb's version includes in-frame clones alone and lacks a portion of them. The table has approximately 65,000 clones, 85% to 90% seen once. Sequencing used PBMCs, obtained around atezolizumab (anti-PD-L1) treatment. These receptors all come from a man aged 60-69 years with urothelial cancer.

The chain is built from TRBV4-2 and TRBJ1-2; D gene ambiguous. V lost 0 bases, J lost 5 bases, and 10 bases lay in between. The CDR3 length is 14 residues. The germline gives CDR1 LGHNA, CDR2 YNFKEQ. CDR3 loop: CASSQDREIYGYTF. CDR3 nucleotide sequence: TGTGCCAGCAGCCAAGATCGGGAAATATATGGCTACACCTTC.

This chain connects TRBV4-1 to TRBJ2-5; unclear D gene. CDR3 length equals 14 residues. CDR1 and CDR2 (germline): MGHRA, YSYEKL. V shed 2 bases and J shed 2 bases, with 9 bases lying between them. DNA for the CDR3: TGCGCCAGCAGCCAACCCAGTGCTCAAGAGACCCAGTACTTC. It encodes CASSQPSAQETQYF.

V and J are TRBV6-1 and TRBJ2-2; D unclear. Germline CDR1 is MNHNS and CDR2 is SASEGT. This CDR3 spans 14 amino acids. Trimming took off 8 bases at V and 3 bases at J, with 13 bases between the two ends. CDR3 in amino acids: CASRIRIDTGELFF. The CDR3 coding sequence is TGTGCCAGCCGTATCAGGATAGACACCGGGGAGCTGTTTTTT.

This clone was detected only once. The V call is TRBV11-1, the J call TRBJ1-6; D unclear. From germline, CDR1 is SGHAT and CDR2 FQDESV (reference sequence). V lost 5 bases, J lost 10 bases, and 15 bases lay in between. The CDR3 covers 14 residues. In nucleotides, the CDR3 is TGTGCCAGCAGCCTCTCCTCGTCGGGATCACCCCTCCACTTT. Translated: CASSLSSSGSPLHF.

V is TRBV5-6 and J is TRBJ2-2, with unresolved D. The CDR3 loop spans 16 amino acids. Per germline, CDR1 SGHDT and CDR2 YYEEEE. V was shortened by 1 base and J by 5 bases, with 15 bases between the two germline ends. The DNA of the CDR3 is TGTGCCAGCAGCTTGATACCCTACAAGACTACCGGGGAGCTGTTTTTT. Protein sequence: CASSLIPYKTTGELFF.